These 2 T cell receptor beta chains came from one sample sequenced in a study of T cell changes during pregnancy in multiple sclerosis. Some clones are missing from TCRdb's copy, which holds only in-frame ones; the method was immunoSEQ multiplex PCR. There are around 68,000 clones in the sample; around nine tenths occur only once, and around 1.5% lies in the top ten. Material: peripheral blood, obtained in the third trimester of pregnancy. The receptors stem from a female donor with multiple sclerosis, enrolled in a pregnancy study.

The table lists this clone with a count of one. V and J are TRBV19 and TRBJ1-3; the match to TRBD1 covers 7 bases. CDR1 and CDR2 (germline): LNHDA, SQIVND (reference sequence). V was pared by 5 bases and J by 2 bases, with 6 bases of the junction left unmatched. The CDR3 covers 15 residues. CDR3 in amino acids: CASSAGQKTGNTIYF. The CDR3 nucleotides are TGTGCCAGTAGTGCGGGACAGAAGACTGGAAACACCATATATTTT. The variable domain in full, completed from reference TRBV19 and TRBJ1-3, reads DGGITQSPKYLFRKEGQNVTLSCEQNLNHDAMYWYRQDPGQGLRLIYYSQIVNDFQKGDIAEGYSVSREKKESFPLTVTSAQKNPTAFYLCASSAGQKTGNTIYFGEGSWLTVV.

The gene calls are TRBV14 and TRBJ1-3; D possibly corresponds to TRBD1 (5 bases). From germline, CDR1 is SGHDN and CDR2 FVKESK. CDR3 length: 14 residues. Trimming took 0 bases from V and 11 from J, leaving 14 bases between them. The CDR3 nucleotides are TGTGCCAGCAGCCAAGAAACGGCGTCGGGGGCCATATATTTT. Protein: CASSQETASGAIYF.